The clone carrying this T cell receptor (beta chain) counts as large. Its antigen is still unknown. TCRdb keeps only in-frame clones here, not all; method: immunoSEQ multiplex PCR. The sample lists more than 95,000 clones, roughly 90% occurring once. The data originate from a study of T cell responses to AZD1222 COVID-19 vaccine. Overall study results and limits: Reportedly, close to half of spike-specific TCRs are directed against unmutated variant regions. After two AZD1222 doses, spike-specific TCR breadth and depth rose versus day 0. In a largely white British group with more females than males, clonal diversity was possibly underestimated.

The input for sequencing was peripheral blood, taken on day 0 of MenACWY control vaccination. The TCR was taken from an adult in good health.

The CDR3, as DNA: TGTGCCAGCAGTGATCCCAGCGGGAGGGCTGAGCAGTTCTTC. It codes for CASSDPSGRAEQFF. The chain joins TRBV2 to TRBJ2-1, with TRBD2 matching 10 bases. Looked up from germline, CDR1 is SNHLY and CDR2 is FYNNEI. The CDR3 runs 14 residues. After removal of 3 bases from V and 9 bases from J, the junction contained 5 bases not matched to a gene.